The T cell receptor beta chain described here comes from a study of PD-L1 blockade in urothelial cancer. Study in general: Blood analysis took place 3 weeks (second dose) and 6 weeks after treatment start. A median blood sample held roughly 150,000 T cells and tens of thousands of unique TCRs.

This CDR3 has 17 residues. Trimming left V 0 bases short and J 3 bases short, with 15 bases between. Germline loops: CDR1 SGHRS, CDR2 YFSETQ. Patient disease was locally advanced or metastatic urothelial carcinoma. Assay used: immunoSEQ multiplex PCR; TCRdb lists only in-frame clones, some missing. The table includes some 22,000 clones, 85% to 90% detected once. This chain connects TRBV5-1 to TRBJ2-2; tentative D call: TRBD1 (6 bases). The TCR comes from a woman between 55 and 75 years old with urothelial cancer. This specimen consisted of PBMCs, obtained around atezolizumab (anti-PD-L1) treatment. The CDR3 spells CASSLVLVGADTGELFF. In DNA form, the CDR3 reads TGCGCCAGCAGCTTGGTTCTGGTGGGGGCTGACACCGGGGAGCTGTTTTTT.